This TCR beta chain was profiled in a study of blood T cell repertoires in COVID-19. Overall study context: Donors in the United States, Italy and Spain gave samples during acute or convalescent COVID-19. PBMCs, B-cell-depleted T cells, or T cells provided the cDNA or gDNA that made up the material.

Germline CDR1 SNHLY, CDR2 FYNNEI. The V gene end was trimmed by 3 bases and the J gene end by 5 bases; junction bases not matched to a gene: 8. The CDR3 spans 16 residues. Assay used: immunoSEQ multiplex PCR; TCRdb lists only in-frame clones, some missing. The data contain about 230,000 clones, 84% of them singletons. The specimen sequenced was peripheral blood. The chain combines TRBV2 with TRBJ2-1, with 9 bases fitting TRBD2. The sequence derives from a man aged 50 or older with active or convalescent COVID-19. This CDR3 is CASSDRRGGLHNEQFF. CDR3 sequence (DNA): TGTGCCAGCAGTGATAGGCGGGGGGGCCTCCACAATGAGCAGTTCTTC.